These T cell receptor beta chains were read from a single sample in a study of a mutant IDH1 vaccine in newly diagnosed glioma. No antigen has been identified for these receptors. Clones were read by immunoSEQ multiplex PCR, and TCRdb kept only the in-frame ones, dropping some. The sample includes tens of thousands of clones, roughly 89% of them seen just once. The sequencing here drew on PBMCs, taken from a glioma patient whose treatment included an IDH1 peptide vaccine. These receptors came from a young man with glioma. Each CDR3 is given with its conserved first and last residue. Each record gives: V gene, D gene, J gene, clone size, CDR3 DNA, CDR3 protein. The D gene is left open where the match is weak. Clone size is shown for a subset of rows, as once, few, many or a class of expanded clone.

V gene: TRBV18; D gene: NA; J gene: TRBJ1-2; clone size: once; CDR3 DNA: TGTGCCAGCTCACCTTGGGCGGCGTCTGACTACACCTTC; CDR3 protein: CASSPWAASDYTF
V gene: TRBV6-6; D gene: NA; J gene: TRBJ1-1; clone size: NA; CDR3 DNA: TGTGCCAGCAGTTCTTCCGAAGCTTTCTTT; CDR3 protein: CASSSSEAFF
V gene: TRBV9; D gene: NA; J gene: TRBJ2-1; clone size: few; CDR3 DNA: TGTGCCAGCAGCCTCAGGTCCTACAATGAGCAGTTCTTC; CDR3 protein: CASSLRSYNEQFF
V gene: TRBV4-2; D gene: NA; J gene: TRBJ1-6; clone size: NA; CDR3 DNA: TGTGCCAGCAGCGTTCTTAATTCACCCCTCCACTTT; CDR3 protein: CASSVLNSPLHF
V gene: TRBV7-2; D gene: NA; J gene: TRBJ1-1; clone size: NA; CDR3 DNA: TGTGCCAGCAGCCCCAGGGACATGAACACTGAAGCTTTCTTT; CDR3 protein: CASSPRDMNTEAFF
V gene: TRBV5-1; D gene: TRBD2; J gene: TRBJ2-7; clone size: NA; CDR3 DNA: TGCGCCAGCAGACGGGGTGGGACTAGCGGGAACTACGAGCAGTACTTC; CDR3 protein: CASRRGGTSGNYEQYF
V gene: TRBV2; D gene: NA; J gene: TRBJ1-4; clone size: NA; CDR3 DNA: TGTGCCAGCAGTGAACGGGGGGTAGCAACTAATGAAAAACTGTTTTTT; CDR3 protein: CASSERGVATNEKLFF
V gene: TRBV7-2; D gene: TRBD2; J gene: TRBJ2-2; clone size: NA; CDR3 DNA: TGTGCCAGCAGTAGGAATCGCGGGAGGGTATCAAACACCGGGGAGCTGTTTTTT; CDR3 protein: CASSRNRGRVSNTGELFF
V gene: TRBV7-2; D gene: TRBD1; J gene: TRBJ2-7; clone size: NA; CDR3 DNA: TGTGCCAGCAGCTCGGACAGGGGGCGCTACGAGCAGTACTTC; CDR3 protein: CASSSDRGRYEQYF
V gene: TRBV4-3; D gene: NA; J gene: TRBJ1-5; clone size: few; CDR3 DNA: TGCGCCAGCAGCCAAGACACCACCAATCAGCCCCAGCATTTT; CDR3 protein: CASSQDTTNQPQHF
V gene: TRBV7-9; D gene: NA; J gene: TRBJ1-1; clone size: NA; CDR3 DNA: TGTGCCAGCAGCTTGGACATGAACACTGAAGCTTTCTTT; CDR3 protein: CASSLDMNTEAFF
V gene: TRBV19; D gene: NA; J gene: TRBJ1-2; clone size: NA; CDR3 DNA: TGTGCCAGTGGAAGGGGGGGGCGTAACTATGGCTACACCTTC; CDR3 protein: CASGRGGRNYGYTF
V gene: TRBV7-9; D gene: NA; J gene: TRBJ1-1; clone size: NA; CDR3 DNA: TGTGCCAGCAGGCGAGTCGGGGGGGTGAACACTGAAGCTTTCTTT; CDR3 protein: CASRRVGGVNTEAFF
V gene: TRBV5-1; D gene: NA; J gene: TRBJ2-2; clone size: NA; CDR3 DNA: TGCGCCAGCAGCTTGGGTAACAGAATTGGGGAGCTGTTTTTT; CDR3 protein: CASSLGNRIGELFF
V gene: TRBV7-8; D gene: TRBD1; J gene: TRBJ2-6; clone size: once; CDR3 DNA: TGTGCCAGCAGCTCACTGGACAGGGGGCGCCCTGGGGCCAACGTCCTGACTTTC; CDR3 protein: CASSSLDRGRPGANVLTF
V gene: TRBV2; D gene: NA; J gene: TRBJ2-7; clone size: NA; CDR3 DNA: TGTGCCAGCAGGTCGGGCCCAGCCTACGAGCAGTACTTC; CDR3 protein: CASRSGPAYEQYF
V gene: TRBV10-3; D gene: TRBD2; J gene: TRBJ2-1; clone size: NA; CDR3 DNA: TGTGCCACTGGGGGAGGGATAGGTGAGCAGTTCTTC; CDR3 protein: CATGGGIGEQFF
V gene: TRBV6-5; D gene: TRBD2; J gene: TRBJ2-7; clone size: once; CDR3 DNA: TGTGCCAGCAGTTACTCGGCGGGAGGTGCCGGGGAGCAGTACTTC; CDR3 protein: CASSYSAGGAGEQYF
V gene: TRBV9; D gene: NA; J gene: TRBJ1-1; clone size: NA; CDR3 DNA: TGTGCCAGCAGCCCCGCCCAGGAATTAATGAACACTGAAGCTTTCTTT; CDR3 protein: CASSPAQELMNTEAFF
V gene: TRBV30; D gene: NA; J gene: TRBJ1-5; clone size: once; CDR3 DNA: TGTGCCTGGAGTCGGGACGGCGGGAGCAATCAGCCCCAGCATTTT; CDR3 protein: CAWSRDGGSNQPQHF
V gene: TRBV29-1; D gene: NA; J gene: TRBJ1-2; clone size: once; CDR3 DNA: TGCAGCGTTGAAGCATCCGGTCTCAAGAGGGTTGGCTACACCTTC; CDR3 protein: CSVEASGLKRVGYTF
V gene: TRBV6-1; D gene: TRBD2; J gene: TRBJ2-7; clone size: NA; CDR3 DNA: TGTGCCAGCAGTGATAGCGGGAGCAGCTCCTACGAGCAGTACTTC; CDR3 protein: CASSDSGSSSYEQYF
V gene: TRBV18; D gene: NA; J gene: TRBJ2-7; clone size: once; CDR3 DNA: TGTGCCAGCTCACCACTATCGGGCTACGAGCAGTACTTC; CDR3 protein: CASSPLSGYEQYF
V gene: TRBV6-5; D gene: NA; J gene: TRBJ1-5; clone size: NA; CDR3 DNA: TGTGCCAGCAACCTCCGGTGGAGCAATCAGCCCCAGCATTTT; CDR3 protein: CASNLRWSNQPQHF
V gene: TRBV28; D gene: NA; J gene: TRBJ1-5; clone size: NA; CDR3 DNA: TGTGCCACCCTACAGCTCAATCAGCCCCAGCATTTT; CDR3 protein: CATLQLNQPQHF
V gene: TRBV7-2; D gene: NA; J gene: TRBJ1-3; clone size: NA; CDR3 DNA: TGTGCCAGCAGCTTGGGGGGGGTGAGCTCTGGAAACACCATATATTTT; CDR3 protein: CASSLGGVSSGNTIYF
V gene: TRBV7-9; D gene: TRBD1; J gene: TRBJ2-5; clone size: NA; CDR3 DNA: TGTGCCAGCAGCTTAGCGGACAGGGGCCAAGAGACCCAGTACTTC; CDR3 protein: CASSLADRGQETQYF
V gene: TRBV6-5; D gene: NA; J gene: TRBJ2-7; clone size: NA; CDR3 DNA: TGTGCCAGCAGTTACGGCACTGGGCACATGGGGGAGCAGTACTTC; CDR3 protein: CASSYGTGHMGEQYF
V gene: TRBV5-1; D gene: TRBD2; J gene: TRBJ2-1; clone size: few; CDR3 DNA: TGCGCCAGCAGCTTGGCGGCTAGCGGGAGTTTAGGGCAGTTCTTC; CDR3 protein: CASSLAASGSLGQFF
V gene: TRBV7-6; D gene: NA; J gene: TRBJ2-7; clone size: few; CDR3 DNA: TGTGCCAGCAGCTTACGGCAGGGGAGCTCCTACGAGCAGTACTTC; CDR3 protein: CASSLRQGSSYEQYF
V gene: TRBV2; D gene: NA; J gene: TRBJ1-1; clone size: NA; CDR3 DNA: TGTGCCAGCAGTGAAGCTGGGGTCACGACCGCTGGCGGCACTGAAGCTTTCTTT; CDR3 protein: CASSEAGVTTAGGTEAFF
V gene: TRBV27; D gene: NA; J gene: TRBJ2-7; clone size: NA; CDR3 DNA: TGTGCCAGCAGTTTAACGGGGAAGGACGCATTCTACGAGCAGTACTTC; CDR3 protein: CASSLTGKDAFYEQYF
V gene: TRBV7-9; D gene: TRBD1; J gene: TRBJ2-5; clone size: NA; CDR3 DNA: TGTGCCAGCAGCTTCCGACAGGGTAATCAAGAGACCCAGTACTTC; CDR3 protein: CASSFRQGNQETQYF
V gene: TRBV9; D gene: TRBD1; J gene: TRBJ1-2; clone size: NA; CDR3 DNA: TGTGCCAGCAGCGTAGCTACAGTGGGACAGGGATCGGTTGGCTACACCTTC; CDR3 protein: CASSVATVGQGSVGYTF
V gene: TRBV30; D gene: NA; J gene: TRBJ1-2; clone size: NA; CDR3 DNA: TGTGCCTGGAGTGTATCAAGGGGCTATGGCTACACCTTC; CDR3 protein: CAWSVSRGYGYTF
V gene: TRBV28; D gene: NA; J gene: TRBJ1-1; clone size: NA; CDR3 DNA: TGTGCCAGCAGATCACTACTCTCGGTGGGCACTGAAGCTTTCTTT; CDR3 protein: CASRSLLSVGTEAFF
V gene: TRBV5-4; D gene: TRBD2; J gene: TRBJ2-7; clone size: NA; CDR3 DNA: TGTGCCAGCAGCCCAGCGGGAGATCTTTACGAGCAGTACTTC; CDR3 protein: CASSPAGDLYEQYF
V gene: TRBV29-1; D gene: TRBD2; J gene: TRBJ2-2; clone size: NA; CDR3 DNA: TGCAGCGTTAGCGGTACAGCGGGAGGGCCTCGCGGCACCGGGGAGCTGTTTTTT; CDR3 protein: CSVSGTAGGPRGTGELFF
V gene: TRBV2; D gene: NA; J gene: TRBJ1-2; clone size: NA; CDR3 DNA: TGTGCCAGCAGTGTGACCGGCGGCTACACCTTC; CDR3 protein: CASSVTGGYTF
V gene: TRBV4-3; D gene: TRBD1; J gene: TRBJ1-1; clone size: medium-sized; CDR3 DNA: TGCGCCAGCAGCCAAGATGCGACAGGGGCAGAAGCTTTCTTT; CDR3 protein: CASSQDATGAEAFF
V gene: TRBV30; D gene: NA; J gene: TRBJ2-5; clone size: NA; CDR3 DNA: TGTGCCTGGAGTGTCGTGGGTTGGGAGACCCAGTACTTC; CDR3 protein: CAWSVVGWETQYF
V gene: TRBV7-9; D gene: TRBD1; J gene: TRBJ2-7; clone size: NA; CDR3 DNA: TGTGCCAGCAGCCAGGGACAGGGGCTCTACGAGCAGTACTTC; CDR3 protein: CASSQGQGLYEQYF
V gene: TRBV6-1; D gene: NA; J gene: TRBJ2-7; clone size: NA; CDR3 DNA: TGTGCCAGCGGCTGGTTCGAGCAGTACTTC; CDR3 protein: CASGWFEQYF
V gene: TRBV5-5; D gene: NA; J gene: TRBJ1-5; clone size: NA; CDR3 DNA: TGTGCCAGCAGCTCAACCTCCGCAGGGCCCAATCAGCCCCAGCATTTT; CDR3 protein: CASSSTSAGPNQPQHF
V gene: TRBV30; D gene: NA; J gene: TRBJ1-1; clone size: NA; CDR3 DNA: TGTGCCCGGGGTCAGGGCCGGAACACTGAAGCTTTCTTT; CDR3 protein: CARGQGRNTEAFF
V gene: TRBV30; D gene: TRBD1; J gene: TRBJ1-2; clone size: NA; CDR3 DNA: TGTGCCTGGAGTCCCGGGACAGAGAATGGCTACACCTTC; CDR3 protein: CAWSPGTENGYTF
V gene: TRBV2; D gene: NA; J gene: TRBJ1-6; clone size: NA; CDR3 DNA: TGTGCCAGCGGACTCCGCGGTTCACCCCTCCACTTT; CDR3 protein: CASGLRGSPLHF
V gene: TRBV2; D gene: NA; J gene: TRBJ1-1; clone size: few; CDR3 DNA: TGTGCCAGCAGGGTTACAGGGACCACTGAAGCTTTCTTT; CDR3 protein: CASRVTGTTEAFF
V gene: TRBV29-1; D gene: NA; J gene: TRBJ2-3; clone size: NA; CDR3 DNA: TGCAGCGTTGATTCCCCCCAGGGGACAGATACGCAGTATTTT; CDR3 protein: CSVDSPQGTDTQYF